These 23 T cell receptor beta chains share one sample of origin, sequenced in a study of regulatory T cells in long-lasting Graves disease. CDR3-region Arm-PCR and iRepertoire HTBI primers produced the TCR beta libraries. Via MiXCR, TCRdb re-called the multiplex PCR reads, giving one row per CDR3 protein. The sample yields approximately 540,000 distinct CDR3 sequences, around 11% seen once. Regarding time point: newly diagnosed GD, antithyroid drugs for less than 3 months. The TCR library was prepared using RNA isolated from PBMCs. The data were also submitted as part of a second study, on T cells in Graves' hyperthyroidism and ophthalmopathy.

The sample was peripheral blood mononuclear cells (PBMCs), taken at new diagnosis, from a patient treated with antithyroid drugs. Receptors originate from a woman aged 25 to 39 with Graves disease.

This clonotype showed up many times. The chain employs TRBV27 and TRBJ2-3, with 8 bases identical to TRBD2. Germline CDR1 MNHEY, CDR2 SMNVEV (reference sequence). V dropped 6 bases and J dropped 4; count of bases not matched to a gene: 6. The CDR3 is 14 residues long. In nucleotides, the CDR3 is TGTGCCAGCAGAGCGGGAGATCTTCCAGATACGCAGTATTTT. It specifies CASRAGDLPDTQYF.

The sample holds a few counts of this clonotype. This chain joins TRBV4-1 and TRBJ1-1, with D uncertain. Trimming removed 4 bases at V and 3 bases at J, with 12 bases between. The CDR3 loop spans 14 amino acids. Germline loops: CDR1 MGHRA, CDR2 YSYEKL. The CDR3 here is CASSRDGEDTEAFF. The CDR3 coding sequence is TGCGCCAGCAGCCGCGACGGGGAGGACACTGAAGCTTTCTTT.

There are many counts of this clonotype. The chain has TRBV11-3 and TRBJ2-7; no definite D call. CDR3 length equals 12 residues. Trimming took off 5 bases at V and 3 bases at J, with 8 bases between the two ends. CDR1 is SGHNT, CDR2 YENEEA, per germline. The CDR3 nucleotides read TGTGCCAGCAGCGAGTTAAACTACGAGCAGTACTTC. This translates into CASSELNYEQYF.

The chain links TRBV29-1 to TRBJ2-4; D unresolved. Trimming left V 4 bases short and J 1 base short, with 8 bases between. The germline V gene encodes CDR1 SQVTM and CDR2 ANQGSEA. The CDR3 totals 13 residues. Written as DNA, the CDR3 is TGCAGCGTTGTGGGCGCGGCCAAAAACATTCAGTACTTC. It translates to CSVVGAAKNIQYF.

In its sample, this clonotype was seen many times. V usage is TRBV29-1 and J usage is TRBJ2-1, with unresolved D. CDR1 is SQVTM and CDR2 is ANQGSEA in the germline V gene. V was clipped by 4 bases and J by 5 bases, with 9 bases between them. The CDR3 covers 12 residues. Here the CDR3 DNA reads TGCAGCGTTGCACCCAGGCACAATGAGCAGTTCTTC. As protein: CSVAPRHNEQFF.

This sequence joins TRBV11-2 and TRBJ2-7; D not certain. V was shortened by 1 base and J by 6 bases, with 10 bases between the two germline ends. CDR3 size: 13 residues. Germline CDR1 and CDR2: SGHAT and FQNNGV. CDR3 bases: TGTGCCAGCAGCTTAGGTTTCTCTGCCGAGCAGTACTTC. It encodes CASSLGFSAEQYF.

This clonotype was counted many times. The rearrangement uses TRBV18 and TRBJ1-1; possible D gene TRBD1, 6 bases. The CDR3 is 12 residues long. Between the trimmed V and J ends, which lost 4 bases and 6 bases, there was a span of 9 bases. Germline CDR1 is KGHSH and CDR2 is LQKENI. CDR3 amino acids: CASSLGQPEAFF. The DNA for the CDR3 is TGTGCCAGCTCACTCGGACAGCCTGAAGCTTTCTTT.

The table lists this clonotype with many counts. The V call is TRBV28, the J call TRBJ1-3; 8 nucleotides match TRBD1. Germline loops: CDR1 MDHEN, CDR2 SYDVKM. V shed 5 bases, J shed 4 bases, and the junction held 7 bases outside the gene matches. The CDR3 is 15 amino acids. CDR3 nucleotide sequence: TGTGCCAGCAGTCCAGGGGGGACAGGCGGAAACACCATATATTTT. Its protein is CASSPGGTGGNTIYF. Combining the CDR3 with reference TRBV28 and TRBJ1-3 gives the whole variable domain DVKVTQSSRYLVKRTGEKVFLECVQDMDHENMFWYRQDPGLGLRLIYFSYDVKMKEKGDIPEGYSVSREKKERFSLILESASTNQTSMYLCASSPGGTGGNTIYFGEGSWLTVV.

The V call is TRBV14, the J call TRBJ2-4, with 7 bases aligning to TRBD1. V shed 4 bases, J shed 0 bases, and the junction held 6 bases outside the gene matches. The CDR3 totals 16 residues. The germline V gene has CDR1 SGHDN and CDR2 FVKESK. CDR3 DNA sequence: TGTGCCAGCAGCCCTGGGACAGAACTAGCCAAAAACATTCAGTACTTC. It yields the protein CASSPGTELAKNIQYF.

The chain recombines TRBV5-1 with TRBJ2-2; D may be TRBD1 or TRBD2 (6 bases each). V was clipped by 6 bases and J by 4 bases, with 13 bases between them. The CDR3 runs to 14 residues. CDR1 is SGHRS, CDR2 YFSETQ, per germline. DNA of the CDR3: TGCGCCAGCACGTCGGGGGCAGGCACCGGGGAGCTGTTTTTT. Protein product: CASTSGAGTGELFF.

This clonotype came up many times. The rearrangement joins TRBV28 to TRBJ1-2, with D unresolved. Trimming removed 4 bases from V and 3 bases from J, with 6 bases in between. CDR1 and CDR2 from the germline V gene are MDHEN and SYDVKM. This CDR3 region has 12 residues. CDR3 sequence reads: CASSSWDYGYTF. CDR3 DNA sequence: TGTGCCAGCAGTTCCTGGGACTATGGCTACACCTTC.

At least ten counts were recorded for this clonotype. V is TRBV12-3 or TRBV12-4 and J is TRBJ1-5; D call uncertain. The CDR3 contains 15 residues. V gave up 5 bases and J gave up 5 bases, with 16 bases separating them. CDR3 sequence reads: CASSPRHGGDQPQHF. The DNA of the CDR3 is TGTGCCAGCAGTCCCAGACATGGAGGAGATCAGCCCCAGCATTTT.

This clonotype was picked up a small number of times. The chain uses TRBV19 and TRBJ1-5; D perhaps matches TRBD1 (5 bases). Trimming pared 3 bases from V and 8 bases from J, leaving 14 bases between. Germline values: CDR1 LNHDA, CDR2 SQIVND (reference sequence). This CDR3 contains 14 residues. The CDR3 loop reads CASSIEGLLEPQHF. The CDR3 DNA is TGTGCCAGTAGTATTGAGGGGTTGTTGGAGCCCCAGCATTTT.

The chain joins TRBV4-3 to TRBJ2-3; 9 bases map to TRBD1. After removal of 3 bases from V and 2 bases from J, the junction contained 9 bases not matched to a gene. The CDR3 covers 17 residues. Germline lookup yields CDR1 LGHNA and CDR2 YSLEER. Here the CDR3 DNA reads TGCGCCAGCAGCCAGGATACCGGGACAGGGAACACAGATACGCAGTATTTT. Encoded protein: CASSQDTGTGNTDTQYF.

Concerning this clonotype: The conserved phenylalanine or tryptophan is not found at the CDR3 terminus, so this likely reflects a read error. The chain couples TRBV20-1 to TRBJ2-5; D gene unclear. This CDR3 has 16 residues. The germline V gene has CDR1 DFQATT and CDR2 SNEGSKA (reference sequence). For the CDR3, the DNA is TGCAGCGCTAGAGATCCCAGGCGAGGTTATGTGGAGACCCAGTACTCC. Protein: CSARDPRRGYVETQYS.

This clonotype was seen many times. The V call is TRBV2, the J call TRBJ1-1; D remains ambiguous. This CDR3 has 12 amino acids. Deletions cut 3 bases from V and 6 bases from J, with 8 bases between. In germline, CDR1 is SNHLY, CDR2 FYNNEI. CDR3 nucleotides: TGTGCCAGCAGTGACAGGAGGCCTGAAGCTTTCTTT. Translating it yields CASSDRRPEAFF.

This clonotype was found many times. V usage is TRBV2 and J usage is TRBJ2-5; D gene uncertain. Germline CDR1 and CDR2: SNHLY and FYNNEI. The CDR3 extends over 14 amino acids. V was cut by 0 bases and J by 1 base, with 6 bases left in between. The chain's CDR3 is CASSEARPQETQYF. Here the CDR3 DNA reads TGTGCCAGCAGTGAAGCTAGACCCCAAGAGACCCAGTACTTC.

V is TRBV4-2 and J is TRBJ2-5, with 11 positions matching TRBD2. Germline CDR1 LGHNA, CDR2 YNFKEQ. V shed 4 bases, J shed 3 bases, and the junction held 10 bases outside the gene matches. The CDR3 is 17 residues long. DNA of the CDR3: TGTGCCAGCAGCCTCGCGGAGGGTAGCGGGAGGGAAGAGACCCAGTACTTC. Translation: CASSLAEGSGREETQYF.

This clonotype was observed at least ten times. The V gene is TRBV7-9, the J gene TRBJ2-3; D may match TRBD1 or TRBD2 (5 bases each). The CDR3 has 13 amino acids. Germline assignment: CDR1 SEHNR and CDR2 FQNEAQ (reference sequence). The germline V and J ends were trimmed by 7 bases and 0 bases, with 8 bases remaining between them. In DNA, the CDR3 is TGTGCCAGCACCAGGGACAGCACAGATACGCAGTATTTT. Its protein is CASTRDSTDTQYF.

The rearrangement joins TRBV4-3 to TRBJ2-3; maybe TRBD2 (5 bases). Germline lookup yields CDR1 LGHNA and CDR2 YSLEER. The length of the CDR3 is 18 residues. V dropped 2 bases and J dropped 1 base, with 19 bases sitting between them. The CDR3 sequence: CASSQPLFTKAGTDTQYF. CDR3 sequence (DNA): TGCGCCAGCAGCCAACCGCTGTTCACCAAAGCGGGCACAGATACGCAGTATTTT.

Many counts were recorded for this clonotype. The J gene is TRBJ2-5, the V gene TRBV18, with D hard to call. V gave up 3 bases and J gave up 0 bases, with 5 bases separating them. The CDR3 has 13 amino acids. Germline V lookup: CDR1 KGHSH, CDR2 LQKENI. This CDR3 is CASSPNYQETQYF. The CDR3 DNA reads as TGTGCCAGCTCACCCAACTACCAAGAGACCCAGTACTTC. Full variable domain (outside the CDR3, taken from reference TRBV18 and TRBJ2-5): NAGVMQNPRHLVRRRGQEARLRCSPMKGHSHVYWYRQLPEEGLKFMVYLQKENIIDESGMPKERFSAEFPKEGPSILRIQQVVRGDSAAYFCASSPNYQETQYFGPGTRLLVL.

The V call is TRBV9, the J call TRBJ2-7, with unresolved D. The ends were cut back, 3 bases at V and 6 bases at J, with 16 bases in the middle. Germline loops: CDR1 SGDLS, CDR2 YYNGEE. This CDR3 region has 14 residues. The CDR3 sequence: CASSASDGPSEQYF. Here the CDR3 DNA reads TGTGCCAGCAGCGCCTCGGACGGTCCCAGCGAGCAGTACTTC.

This clonotype was observed a handful of times. Since a far larger clone is one base different, this is likely a read error. The CDR3 sequence: CASSSRQGKLETQYF. The CDR3 DNA is TGTGCCAGCAGCTCCCGGCAGGGAAAGTTGGAGACCCAGTACTTC. V is TRBV7-2 and J is TRBJ2-5; possible D gene TRBD1, 5 bases. Trimming removed 4 bases at V and 5 bases at J, with 17 bases between. The CDR3 is made up of 15 amino acids. The germline gives CDR1 SGHTA, CDR2 FQGNSA.